Listed here are 20 T cell receptor beta chains from one sample, sequenced in a study of T-cell memory formation after mild COVID-19. TCRdb re-derived calls from the 5' RACE reads in MiXCR, one entry per CDR3 protein. Seen here are some 250,000 distinct CDR3 sequences, more than 15% observed once, and the top ten hold 23%. The material sequenced was PBMCs or a T cell subset sorted from them (not recorded which). These receptors were taken from a man younger than 30 who had mild COVID-19 (a few samples of this study predate the infection). Cell type and time point are not known.

This clonotype came up a few times. This sequence joins TRBV12-3 or TRBV12-4 and TRBJ1-2; tentatively, D is TRBD1 (6 bases). There are 13 residues in the CDR3. Between the trimmed V and J ends, which lost 5 bases and 4 bases, there was a span of 11 bases. CDR3 sequence: CASSQDRVYGYTF. CDR3 DNA: TGTGCCAGCAGTCAGGACAGAGTCTATGGCTACACCTTC.

The V call is TRBV6-2 or TRBV6-3, the J call TRBJ1-1; D is ambiguous. Germline lookup yields CDR1 MNHEY and CDR2 SVGEGT. Between the trimmed V and J ends, which lost 2 bases and 4 bases, there was a span of 20 bases. The CDR3 runs to 17 residues. The CDR3 DNA is TGTGCCAGCAGTTACGGACGGGAAAGCCGCGGAGGCACTGAAGCTTTCTTT. It encodes CASSYGRESRGGTEAFF.

This clonotype was seen more than once but under ten times. The genes are TRBV4-3 and TRBJ2-5; the D gene is possibly TRBD1 (7 bases). CDR3 length: 17 amino acids. Germline CDR1 is LGHNA and CDR2 is YSLEER. V lost 0 bases and J 1 base, leaving 15 bases between the germline ends. CDR3 in DNA: TGCGCCAGCAGCCAAGATCTTTGGCAGGGGGGCCAAGAGACCCAGTACTTC. This translates into CASSQDLWQGGQETQYF.

This clonotype was counted between two and nine times. The rearrangement uses TRBV3-1 and TRBJ2-3, with TRBD1 identical over 8 bases. The CDR3 is made up of 13 amino acids. Germline V gene lookup returns CDR1 LGHDT and CDR2 YNNKEL (reference sequence). V was pared by 6 bases and J by 5 bases, with 4 bases of the junction left unmatched. The chain's CDR3 is CASRLQGVDTQYF. The DNA for the CDR3 is TGTGCCAGCAGGCTACAGGGGGTAGATACGCAGTATTTT.

The CDR3: CASSPEGPQAFF. Written as DNA, the CDR3 is TGTGCCAGCAGCCCCGAAGGACCACAAGCTTTCTTT. V is TRBV12-3 or TRBV12-4 and J is TRBJ1-1; no clear D. This CDR3 comprises 12 residues. Trimming removed 6 bases from V and 9 bases from J, with 14 bases in between.

In its sample, this clonotype was seen a few times. V gene TRBV7-3 combines with J gene TRBJ2-1; TRBD2 matches 9 bases. The V gene end was trimmed by 1 base and the J gene end by 5 bases; junction bases not matched to a gene: 0. The germline gives CDR1 SGHTA, CDR2 FQGTGA. The CDR3 totals 14 residues. In DNA form, the CDR3 reads TGTGCCAGCAGCTTAAAGCGGGGGGACAATGAGCAGTTCTTC. Translated, it gives CASSLKRGDNEQFF.

This clonotype was found many times. The gene calls are TRBV6-6 and TRBJ2-7; D unclear. Germline V gene sequence: CDR1 MNHNY, CDR2 SVGAGI (reference sequence). This CDR3 spans 13 amino acids. Trimming pared 6 bases from V and 3 bases from J, leaving 12 bases between. CDR3 amino acids: CASSPKIDYEQYV. The CDR3 DNA reads TGTGCCAGCAGCCCTAAGATAGACTACGAGCAGTACGTC.

V usage is TRBV7-3 and J usage is TRBJ2-3, with D perhaps TRBD2 (6 bases). Trimming cost V 1 base and J 2 bases, with 10 bases left between them. Germline lookup yields CDR1 SGHTA and CDR2 FQGTGA. The CDR3 spans 15 residues. CDR3 in amino acids: CASSLRGGATDTQYF. DNA for the CDR3: TGTGCCAGCAGCTTAAGGGGCGGGGCCACAGATACGCAGTATTTT. The whole variable domain, remainder taken from reference TRBV7-3 and TRBJ2-3, is GAGVSQTPSNKVTEKGKYVELRCDPISGHTALYWYRQSLGQGPEFLIYFQGTGAADDSGLPNDRFFAVRPEGSVSTLKIQRTERGDSAVYLCASSLRGGATDTQYFGPGTRLTVL.

The chain uses TRBV15 and TRBJ2-3; a weak D match, TRBD2 (5 bases). Between the trimmed V and J ends, which lost 5 bases and 6 bases, there was a span of 15 bases. Germline loops: CDR1 LNHNV, CDR2 YYDKDF (reference sequence). The CDR3 totals 14 residues. DNA of the CDR3: TGTGCCACCAGCCGGATTTCGGGGTCTGATACGCAGTATTTT. Its protein is CATSRISGSDTQYF.

There are a few counts of this clonotype. The chain couples TRBV6-5 to TRBJ2-4; no reliable D call. Germline V gene lookup returns CDR1 MNHEY and CDR2 SVGAGI. V lost 7 bases, J lost 9 bases, and 19 bases lay in between. The CDR3 covers 14 residues. Here the CDR3 reads CASNGRGAVGIQYF. The CDR3 DNA sequence: TGTGCCAGCAACGGGCGCGGTGCTGTGGGCATTCAGTACTTC.

The chain joins TRBV12-3 or TRBV12-4 to TRBJ2-6; D possibly corresponds to TRBD1 (5 bases). V lost 6 bases and J lost 2, with 11 bases in between. This CDR3 has 15 amino acids. The CDR3 loop reads CASSPGPPGANVLTF. DNA for the CDR3: TGTGCCAGCAGCCCAGGGCCCCCTGGGGCCAACGTCCTGACTTTC.

The rearrangement uses TRBV20-1 and TRBJ2-1; the D is unclear. Germline CDR1 is DFQATT and CDR2 is SNEGSKA (reference sequence). V gave up 2 bases and J gave up 4 bases, with 3 bases separating them. The CDR3 sequence is 11 residues long. CDR3 in amino acids: CSARQYNEQFF. Here the CDR3 DNA reads TGCAGTGCTAGACAGTACAATGAGCAGTTCTTC.

The rearrangement joins TRBV6-2 or TRBV6-3 to TRBJ1-1, with D hard to call. V was clipped by 2 bases and J by 3 bases, with 7 bases between them. CDR1 is MNHEY, CDR2 SVGEGT, per germline. This CDR3 is built from 13 residues. The DNA for the CDR3 is TGTGCCAGCAGTTACCATGGCTACACTGAAGCTTTCTTT. This gives the protein CASSYHGYTEAFF.

This clonotype was seen a few times. The gene calls are TRBV6-5 and TRBJ1-5; tentatively, D is TRBD1 (5 bases). Deletions cut 4 bases from V and 7 bases from J, with 8 bases between. This CDR3 is built from 12 residues. The germline CDR1 and CDR2 sequences are MNHEY and SVGAGI. CDR3 nucleotide sequence: TGTGCCAGCAGTTTTCAGGGACAGCCCCAGCATTTT. Its translation is CASSFQGQPQHF.

The rearrangement joins TRBV7-9 to TRBJ2-7, with 9 nucleotides matching TRBD1. From germline, CDR1 is SEHNR and CDR2 FQNEAQ (reference sequence). This CDR3 is 15 amino acids long. With V trimmed by 5 bases and J by 2 bases, 7 bases remained unmatched. CDR3 in DNA: TGTGCCAGCAGCGAGCCGGACAGGGGCACCTACGAGCAGTACGTC. Translation gives CASSEPDRGTYEQYV.

This clonotype came up a few times. This chain links TRBV25-1 with TRBJ2-1, with D maybe TRBD2 (6 bases). V lost 4 bases to trimming and J lost 5 bases, with 12 bases between them. The CDR3 consists of 14 residues. Germline CDR1 and CDR2: MGHDK and SYGVNS. For the CDR3, the DNA is TGTGCCAGCAGTGGGCAGGGAGGAAACAATGAGCAGTTCTTC. It yields the protein CASSGQGGNNEQFF.

The chain recombines TRBV7-8 with TRBJ2-7; 8 bases align to TRBD1. Germline V gives CDR1 SGHVS, CDR2 FQNEAQ. The V gene end was trimmed by 10 bases and the J gene end by 5 bases; junction bases not matched to a gene: 7. The CDR3 runs to 12 residues. The CDR3 reads CAIQTGDHEQYF. The CDR3 DNA sequence: TGTGCCATCCAGACAGGGGACCACGAGCAGTACTTC.

This chain connects TRBV6-2 or TRBV6-3 to TRBJ2-1; 15 nucleotides agree with TRBD2. CDR3 length: 15 amino acids. Germline CDR1 is MNHEY and CDR2 is SVGEGT. Unmatched junction bases numbered 3, after V lost 8 bases and J lost 4 bases. The CDR3 region is CASAGTSGGYNEQFF. The CDR3 DNA follows: TGTGCCAGCGCTGGGACTAGCGGGGGGTACAATGAGCAGTTCTTC.

This rearrangement joins TRBV29-1 to TRBJ2-1; D unclear. Between the trimmed V and J ends, which lost 1 base and 0 bases, there was a span of 7 bases. The CDR3 has 14 residues. The V gene's germline CDR1 is SQVTM and CDR2 ANQGSEA. CDR3 sequence: CSVEGGSSYNEQFF. CDR3 sequence (DNA): TGCAGCGTTGAAGGCGGAAGCTCCTACAATGAGCAGTTCTTC.

The chain links TRBV5-1 to TRBJ2-5; tentatively, D is TRBD1 or TRBD2 (5 bases each). This CDR3 is built from 13 residues. CDR1 is SGHRS and CDR2 is YFSETQ in the germline V gene. Trimming shortened V by 5 bases and J by 5 bases, and 13 bases separated the two germline ends. CDR3 sequence: CASSGTFRETQYF. Written as DNA, the CDR3 is TGCGCCAGCAGTGGGACGTTTAGGGAGACCCAGTACTTC. Supplemented by reference TRBV5-1 and TRBJ2-5, the full variable domain reads KAGVTQTPRYLIKTRGQQVTLSCSPISGHRSVSWYQQTPGQGLQFLFEYFSETQRNKGNFPGRFSGRQFSNSRSEMNVSTLELGDSALYLCASSGTFRETQYFGPGTRLLVL.